The T cell receptor beta chain described here comes from a study of shared clonotypes between healthy human individuals. In regard to this clone: Its ends do not fully match the called genes, so a read error is possible.

Source study methods: Because ImmunoSEQ provided only junction sequences with no quality scores, the filtering differed. Profiled with immunoSEQ multiplex PCR; TCRdb holds only in-frame clones, not every one. D and trimming come from the DNA, and the V and J calls and clone size come from that table. Among under 600,000 clones listed, roughly 97% were seen once. Per germline, CDR1 MDHEN and CDR2 SYDVKM. The CDR3 runs to 15 residues. The sequence was collected from a woman in her 30s in good health. The V gene is TRBV28, the J gene TRBJ1-4; the match to TRBD1 covers 10 bases. The source material was naive CD4+ T cells sorted from blood. Subset reported: CD45RA+ positively selected. CDR3 DNA sequence: TGTGCCAGCAGTTCTGGGACAGGGGCCCTTCTCTGGCGTTCGTTT. Its protein is CASSSGTGALLWRSF.